The text below deals with one T cell receptor (beta chain). Its antigen specificity is not known. Base qualities are missing; no much larger clone stands one base away. Trimmed from V: 4 bases; trimmed from J: 8 bases; junction bases lacking a gene match: 7. The germline V gene (reference sequence) sets CDR1 to LNHDA and CDR2 to SQIVND. The CDR3 numbers 14 residues from cysteine through phenylalanine. Only the CDR3 portion is preserved as DNA: 42 bases, with reading frame beginning at the first base. These data originate in a study of cytomegalovirus exposure and HLA in healthy donors (dated by TCRdb to about 2017). Context from the whole study: In an earlier analysis of several hundred of the donors, less than 350 Gb of sequence data and some 100 million unique TCR beta sequences from about 190 million T cells were reported. The study aimed to test whether cataloging public T cell receptors could reveal signatures of past pathogen exposure. Alongside the repertoire data, information on donor age, sex, ethnicity and CMV serostatus was compiled. Among roughly 370 genotyped donors of the cohort, an average of around 240,000 unique TCR beta nucleotide sequences were sequenced per donor, about a sixth of them non-productive. Roughly 300 gigabases of sequencing data and approximately 92 million unique TCR sequences made up an early release that covered about 640 HLA-typed donors. An earlier analysis of around 540 of the donors applied high-throughput TCR beta sequencing to assess whether each TCR beta V gene segment acted as functional or pseudogenic. Several DR-DQ haplotypes were handled as single units for association and clustering because linkage in the cohort was strong. A later analysis re-analyzed previously published TCR beta repertoires from about 730 donors and added high-resolution HLA genotyping to study TCR occurrence patterns. In addition to the first cohort of around 670 subjects, a separate validation cohort of some 120 different subjects was used. Typing coverage differed by locus: A, B, C, DRB1 and DQB1 were typed in about 629-640 donors, DQA1 in 522, DPA1 in some 570, and DPB1 in approximately 450. The T cell repertoires of 666 subjects were profiled by immunosequencing and related to cytomegalovirus serostatus. Every discovery cohort repertoire had been produced on one sequencing platform. Genome-wide SNP genotypes for about 65% of the roughly 670 donors were used in a later genetic analysis, which treated that subset as a discovery cohort. The study combined high-throughput TCR immunosequencing, statistical association of individual TCRs with disease status, and machine learning to predict cytomegalovirus infection status. Both class I and class II loci were covered by HLA typing, at four-digit resolution. Of the 350 to 450 genotyped donors, roughly 85% fell in the genetic ancestry cluster associated with self-reported Caucasian donors. Rather than drawing on any new phenotypic data, the later analysis identified candidate immune exposures from TCR beta sequences and the way those sequences occurred across donors.

Beyond this particular receptor, the publication reports: A cluster of highly shared sequence variants was judged likely to be a technical artifact of the sequencing pipeline. A later genetic analysis associated a missense DCLRE1C variant with V-gene and J-gene trimming of TCR beta chains, and an independent cohort replicated the association. A further reported finding was that TCR beta sequences accurately predicted the HLA-A and HLA-B alleles for most subjects in the first cohort. Presence/absence analyses assumed roughly uniform sequencing depth across donors, an assumption that may not hold. Over 15 rarely observed V segments, including chromosome 9 orphons, were excluded from the earlier analysis of a few hundred of the donors because counts were too low. Linkage disequilibrium might explain the correlated functional status among segregating V segments, but an unknown experimental factor could not be ruled out. While some public TCRs were present in many individuals, most TCR sequences turned up only very rarely across donors. Some IMGT-functional V segments, including TRBV6-2 and TRBV6-3, could not be distinguished by the 87-base-pair reads and were therefore excluded. A later analysis associated about 17,000 TCR beta sequences with specific HLA alleles at a false discovery rate of 0.05. An earlier analysis of approximately 500 of the donors showed that most TCR beta V segments appeared in productive rearrangements either about 90% or about 30% of the time, which broadly matched IMGT annotations. The authors suggested that the approach could potentially be generalized to other disease states and immunological phenotypes. A total of fewer than 200 TCR beta chains were listed by the study as associated with cytomegalovirus. The classifier was reported to diagnose cytomegalovirus status with high specificity and sensitivity in both the original cohort and the validation cohort. For the cohort, immune exposure information was limited to CMV serostatus. HLA typing was unavailable for some donors at each locus, so association tests used only the typed subset. This cohort had only TCR beta chains sequenced, and the lack of alpha or paired-chain data limited which features could be detected. When HLA alleles, especially DR and DQ, strongly co-occurred, attributing TCR associations to individual alleles was difficult. In a later analysis, several top co-occurrence clusters were reported to appear linked to parvovirus B19, influenza, CMV and Epstein-Barr virus. A later analysis found that HLA-associated TCR beta chains were more clonally expanded and had lower generation probabilities than equally common non-associated chains. Most CMV-associated TCR beta chains appeared to be HLA-restricted in a later analysis, and the HLA associations seemed to be driven largely by CMV exposure. In vitro tests confirmed that a few of the cytomegalovirus-associated TCR beta chains recognize cytomegalovirus antigens. In a later analysis, TCR association rates were found to vary across HLA loci, with the most associated TCRs seen for DRB1 alleles and the fewest for HLA-C alleles. According to a later genetic analysis, donors in an Asian-associated ancestry cluster had fewer N-insertions in productive TCRs than the roughly 700-donor mean.

The cohort was made up of several hundred healthy bone marrow donors. All cohort members were sampled while nominally healthy, although unrecorded immune exposures were likely present. The donor was CMV seronegative and was included in the group of several hundred seronegative cohort members. Every donor gave a peripheral blood sample, and the peripheral blood mononuclear cells from that sample were used for TCR beta sequencing. The Qiagen DNeasy Blood Extraction Kit was used to extract genomic DNA from the blood cell samples. Library preparation used the immunoSEQ multiplex PCR assay. For the multiplex PCR, a mixture combining 60 forward primers for TCR Vbeta segments and 13 reverse primers for TCR Jbeta segments was used. Amplification of the CDR3 region of rearranged TCR beta genes was performed with a multiplex PCR assay on genomic DNA. Amplified TCR beta libraries were sequenced as 87-base-pair reads on the Illumina HiSeq System. In the authors' own workflow: Across the roughly 640 repertoires, a later analysis counted about 81 million unique TCR beta chains, roughly 11 million of which were shared by at least two donors. To remove PCR and sequencing errors, raw reads were error-corrected and collapsed into unique sequences using a nearest-neighbor algorithm that merged closely related sequences. To assign V, D and J gene segments, CDR3 sequences were aligned to IMGT reference sequences. For a sequence to be retained, a match of at least six nucleotides was required to both a V gene segment and a J gene segment. Rearrangements were called productive when the CDR3 lacked stop codons and stayed in frame with V and J; all others were non-productive. CDR3 was defined by IMGT convention, running from the second conserved V-encoded cysteine to the conserved J-encoded phenylalanine. The earlier analysis of 500 to 650 of the donors excluded any sequence lacking an unambiguous match to a single V gene segment. In an earlier analysis of about 590 of the donors, a V segment was called functional when productive rearrangements were above 56.7%, and segregating when the standard deviation between donors exceeded 5%. To diagnose cytomegalovirus status from the catalog of TCR beta chain sequences, a statistical classification framework was built. V and J gene assignment, in a later analysis, came from comparing TCR nucleotide sequences with IMGT/GENE-DB human TR gene sequences. The TCRdist pipeline was used in a later analysis to assign CDR3 sequences and most-parsimonious VDJ recombination scenarios. In a later analysis, every TCR beta chain was defined by the combination of its CDR3 amino acid sequence and its V-gene family, and reads without a unique V-gene family were dropped. A later analysis removed 600 or so highly shared, low-generation-probability nucleotide sequences to deal with suspected cross-contamination and a sequencing artifact. In a later analysis, a clonal expansion index was calculated for each public chain from normalized within-repertoire ranks of inferred template counts. A later analysis computed generation probabilities with a VDJ recombination model fitted to out-of-frame rearrangements, and checked the results against IGoR. In a later analysis, hypergeometric tests were used to score TCR-TCR, TCR-HLA and TCR-CMV co-occurrence, with a repertoire-size bias correction applied to TCR pairs. False discovery rates were estimated in a later analysis by permuting HLA or CMV assignments 20 times. In a later analysis, co-occurring TCRs were grouped with DBSCAN, and TCRdist sequence similarity was added when clustering was performed within HLA-allele-positive subsets. Repertoires with fewer than 30,000 or more than 120,000 public chains were left out of co-occurrence clustering, as were five repertoires with anomalous nucleotide sharing. TCRdb took over this immuneACCESS table, retaining in-frame rearrangements with V and J assigned. Such tables are incomplete; in checked studies, under half of the missing clones stem from an unresolved V gene, and the remainder is unexplained. Clonal size and the V and J genes are those of that table, whereas D and trimming came from the DNA. Counted in this sample were 150,000 to 200,000 clones; over 60% of them appeared once. Roughly 1.1% of the sample is in the top ten clones.

The V and J segments used are TRBV19 and TRBJ1-4, and 7 junction bases match TRBD1. The origin of this receptor is a woman in her forties in good health and CMV-seronegative. The sequencing sample was made of PBMCs. CDR3 protein: CASSRGGGEEKLFF. Here is the DNA: TGTGCCAGTAGTAGAGGGGGCGGGGAAGAAAAACTGTTTTTT.